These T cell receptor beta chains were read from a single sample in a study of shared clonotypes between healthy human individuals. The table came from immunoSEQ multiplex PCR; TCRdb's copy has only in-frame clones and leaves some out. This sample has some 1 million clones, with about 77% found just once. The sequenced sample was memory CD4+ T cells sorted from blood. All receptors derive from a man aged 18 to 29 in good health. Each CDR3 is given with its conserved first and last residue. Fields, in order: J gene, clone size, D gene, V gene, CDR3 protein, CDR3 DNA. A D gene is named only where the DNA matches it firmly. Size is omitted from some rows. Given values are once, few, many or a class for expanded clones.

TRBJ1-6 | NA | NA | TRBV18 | CASSPVQGGNSPLHF | TGTGCCAGCTCACCAGTGCAGGGTGGGAATTCACCCCTCCACTTT
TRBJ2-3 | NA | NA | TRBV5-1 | CASSKIGLDTQYF | TGCGCCAGCAGCAAAATCGGGTTAGATACGCAGTATTTT
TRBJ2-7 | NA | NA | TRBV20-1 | CSAQGSYEQYF | TGCAGTGCACAGGGTTCCTACGAGCAGTACTTC
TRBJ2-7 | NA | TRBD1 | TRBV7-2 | CASRRDRTSYEQYF | TGTGCCAGCAGACGGGACAGAACCTCCTACGAGCAGTACTTC
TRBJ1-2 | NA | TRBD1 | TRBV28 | CASSRDRGDYGYTF | TGTGCCAGCAGCCGGGACAGGGGCGACTATGGCTACACCTTC
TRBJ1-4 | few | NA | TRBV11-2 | CASSFMRNEKLFF | TGTGCCAGCAGCTTTATGAGGAATGAAAAACTGTTTTTT
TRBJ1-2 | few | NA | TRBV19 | CASSPSLPDRRYGYTF | TGTGCCAGTAGCCCTTCTCTCCCCGACAGACGCTATGGCTACACCTTC
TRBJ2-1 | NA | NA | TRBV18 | CASSRLPLNEQFF | TGTGCCAGCTCACGTCTGCCACTCAATGAGCAGTTCTTC
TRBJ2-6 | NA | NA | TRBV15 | CATSRGVGSGANVLTF | TGTGCCACCAGCAGAGGGGTAGGCTCTGGGGCCAACGTCCTGACTTTC
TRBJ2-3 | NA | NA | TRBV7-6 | CASSPRTMSWDTQYF | TGTGCCAGCAGCCCCCGGACCATGTCTTGGGATACGCAGTATTTT
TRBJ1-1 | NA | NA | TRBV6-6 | CASSYFGMNTEAFF | TGTGCCAGCAGTTACTTCGGGATGAACACTGAAGCTTTCTTT
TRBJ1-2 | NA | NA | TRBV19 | CASSIAAGSQGYGYTF | TGTGCCAGTAGTATAGCGGCAGGGTCGCAGGGATATGGCTACACCTTC
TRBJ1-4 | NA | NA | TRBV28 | CASSSPNWGKLFF | TGTGCCAGCAGCTCCCCGAATTGGGGAAAACTGTTTTTT
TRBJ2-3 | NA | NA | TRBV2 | CASSESGTDTQYF | TGTGCCAGCAGTGAAAGTGGCACAGATACGCAGTATTTT
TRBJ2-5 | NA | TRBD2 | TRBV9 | CASSTGGLQETQYF | TGTGCCAGCAGCACGGGGGGACTCCAAGAGACCCAGTACTTC
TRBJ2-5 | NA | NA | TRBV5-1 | CASSLEYQETQYF | TGCGCCAGCAGCCTCGAGTACCAAGAGACCCAGTACTTC
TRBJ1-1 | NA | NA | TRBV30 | CAFTRGRLLDMNTEAFF | TGTGCCTTCACCCGGGGCAGACTCTTAGACATGAACACTGAAGCTTTCTTT
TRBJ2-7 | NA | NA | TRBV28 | CATMAGDFEQYF | TGTGCCACCATGGCCGGAGACTTCGAGCAGTACTTC
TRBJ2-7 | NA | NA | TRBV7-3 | CASSLTSGSHEQYF | TGTGCCAGCAGCTTAACGTCCGGGTCCCACGAGCAGTACTTC
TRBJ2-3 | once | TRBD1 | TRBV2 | CASSRQGAGDTQYF | TGTGCCAGCTCTCGACAGGGGGCGGGAGATACGCAGTATTTT
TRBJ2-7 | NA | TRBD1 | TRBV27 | CASSLSGQGTYEQYF | TGTGCCAGCAGTTTATCGGGACAGGGGACCTACGAGCAGTACTTC
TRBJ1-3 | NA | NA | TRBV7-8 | CASSLNTVSASGNTIYF | TGTGCCAGCAGCTTAAATACAGTGTCGGCCTCTGGAAACACCATATATTTT
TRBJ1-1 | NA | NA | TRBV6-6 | CASSYSEGRTEAFF | TGTGCCAGCAGTTACTCGGAGGGGAGAACTGAAGCTTTCTTT
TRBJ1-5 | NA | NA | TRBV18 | CASSPSPAAYSNQPQHF | TGTGCCAGCTCACCATCCCCAGCGGCTTATAGCAATCAGCCCCAGCATTTT
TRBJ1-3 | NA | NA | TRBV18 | CASSSTVGDTIYF | TGTGCCAGCTCGAGTACCGTGGGAGACACCATATATTTT
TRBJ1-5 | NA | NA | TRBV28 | CASSTGRNDQPQHF | TGTGCCAGCTCCACAGGGAGAAATGACCAGCCCCAGCATTTT
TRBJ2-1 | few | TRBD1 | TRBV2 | CASSLDRGPYNEQFF | TGTGCCAGCAGCCTCGACAGGGGGCCTTACAATGAGCAGTTCTTC
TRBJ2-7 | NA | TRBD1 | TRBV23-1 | CASSQSGTGSYEQYF | TGCGCCAGCAGTCAATCGGGGACAGGCTCCTACGAGCAGTACTTC
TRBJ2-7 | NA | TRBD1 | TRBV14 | CASSQPRGQGVYEQYF | TGTGCCAGCAGCCAACCTAGGGGACAGGGGGTCTACGAGCAGTACTTC
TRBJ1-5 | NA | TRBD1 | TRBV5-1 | CASSLDGTGGYQPQHF | TGCGCCAGCAGCTTGGATGGGACAGGGGGGTATCAGCCCCAGCATTTT
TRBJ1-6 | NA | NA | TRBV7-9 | CASSLGGGEGFNSPLHF | TGTGCCAGCAGCTTAGGTGGCGGGGAAGGGTTTAATTCACCCCTCCACTTT
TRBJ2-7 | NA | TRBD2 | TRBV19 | CASSMIGGGIFEQYF | TGTGCCAGTAGTATGATCGGCGGGGGAATTTTCGAGCAGTACTTC
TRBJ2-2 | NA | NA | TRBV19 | CASSVTVYTGELFF | TGTGCCAGTAGTGTGACAGTCTACACCGGGGAGCTGTTTTTT
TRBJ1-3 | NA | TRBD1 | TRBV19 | CASAQGTSGNTIYF | TGTGCCAGCGCACAGGGGACTTCTGGAAACACCATATATTTT
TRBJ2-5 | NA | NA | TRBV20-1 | CSVRTGETQYF | TGCAGTGTTCGGACGGGCGAGACCCAGTACTTC
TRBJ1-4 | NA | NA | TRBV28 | CASRPGQSNEKLFF | TGTGCCAGCAGGCCCGGACAGTCCAATGAAAAACTGTTTTTT
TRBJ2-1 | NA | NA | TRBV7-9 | CASSLFNEQFF | TGTGCCAGCAGCTTATTTAATGAGCAGTTCTTC
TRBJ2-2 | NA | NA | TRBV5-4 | CASSPRDTGELFF | TGTGCCAGCAGTCCGAGGGACACCGGGGAGCTGTTTTTT
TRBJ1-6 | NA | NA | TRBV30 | CAWRPRPNGGSPLHF | TGTGCCTGGAGACCCCGACCCAACGGCGGTTCACCCCTCCACTTT
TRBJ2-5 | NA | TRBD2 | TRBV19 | CASSISTSGGIQETQYF | TGTGCCAGTAGTATTAGCACTAGCGGGGGGATCCAAGAGACCCAGTACTTC
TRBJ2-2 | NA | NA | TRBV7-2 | CASSSRIGSGNTGELFF | TGTGCCAGCAGCTCCAGAATTGGCTCCGGGAACACCGGGGAGCTGTTTTTT
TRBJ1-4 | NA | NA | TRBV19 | CASSGRAGEKLFF | TGTGCCAGTAGCGGGAGGGCAGGTGAAAAACTGTTTTTT